This record covers a single T cell receptor beta chain. Its antigen is unknown. Every isolated RNA sample was fully reverse transcribed, so sequencing captured expressed TCRB transcripts. This table comes from immunoSEQ multiplex PCR, and its TCRdb copy is limited to in-frame clones, with some not included. The sample gives hundreds of thousands of clones, roughly 12% of which show up once; less than 0.025% is in the top ten. The data are from a study of beta chain features in type 1 diabetes. Findings and caveats of the study: Significant though moderate, a shortening of TCRB CDR3s appeared in all four CD4+ subsets of Type 1 diabetes patients.

CDR1 and CDR2 from the germline V gene are MNHEY and SMNVEV (reference sequence). V lost 3 bases and J 8 bases, leaving 12 bases between the germline ends. This CDR3 has 13 amino acids. This TCR was recovered from a man between 18 and 35 years old with type 1 diabetes. Material for sequencing was naive CD4+ T cells from blood. V usage is TRBV27 and J usage is TRBJ2-3; a weak D match, TRBD2 (5 bases). The DNA of the CDR3 is TGTGCCAGCAGTTTTAGGTCGGGGAGTACGCAGTATTTT. Protein: CASSFRSGSTQYF.